Below are 6 T cell receptor beta chains sequenced from a single sample in a study of identical twins. TCRdb reprocessed the 5' RACE reads with MiXCR, giving one entry per CDR3 protein. The table shows under 300,000 distinct CDR3 sequences, with roughly 13% occurring only once. Specimen: memory (CD45RO+) T cells sorted from blood. The receptors shown here come from a woman under 30 in good health.

CDR3 residues: CASSSGQGYSYEQYF. The CDR3 DNA reads TGTGCCAGCAGTTCGGGACAGGGATACTCCTACGAGCAGTACTTC. The chain links TRBV12-3 or TRBV12-4 to TRBJ2-7; 9 bases are shared with TRBD1. V gave up 4 bases and J gave up 0 bases; unmatched junction bases: 4. This CDR3 is 15 amino acids long.

This clonotype was observed a handful of times. CDR3 DNA: TGCGCCAGCAGCATAGGGACGTCTAACTATGGCTACACCTTC. It encodes CASSIGTSNYGYTF. The chain joins TRBV5-1 to TRBJ1-2; D possibly corresponds to TRBD1 (5 bases). CDR1 is SGHRS and CDR2 is YFSETQ in the germline V gene. The germline V and J ends were trimmed by 4 bases and 0 bases, with 10 bases remaining between them. The CDR3 extends over 14 amino acids.

This clonotype was observed a few times. The J gene is TRBJ2-1, the V gene TRBV6-5; D unclear. Trimming took 2 bases from V and 7 from J, leaving 3 bases between them. CDR3 size: 11 residues. Germline CDR1 reads MNHEY; CDR2 reads SVGAGI. The CDR3: CASSYQNEQFF. In nucleotides, the CDR3 is TGTGCCAGCAGTTACCAGAATGAGCAGTTCTTC.

Only a few counts were recorded for this clonotype. The chain is built from TRBV28 and TRBJ1-1; no reliable D call. CDR1 is MDHEN, CDR2 SYDVKM, per germline. This CDR3 comprises 12 residues. V was trimmed by 2 bases and J by 5 bases, leaving 6 bases between them. The CDR3 nucleotides are TGTGCCAGCAGTTTAGGGAGAACTGAAGCTTTCTTT. This sequence encodes CASSLGRTEAFF.

This clonotype was found many times. The chain is built from TRBV5-1 and TRBJ2-1, with 8 bases identical to TRBD2. J was trimmed by 8 bases and V by 1 base; bases with no gene match: 5. The length of the CDR3 is 14 residues. Germline CDR1 and CDR2: SGHRS and YFSETQ. The CDR3 reads CASSLTSGSDEQFF. The DNA for the CDR3 is TGCGCCAGCAGCTTGACTAGCGGTTCGGATGAGCAGTTCTTC. The full variable domain, rest sourced from reference TRBV5-1 and TRBJ2-1, is KAGVTQTPRYLIKTRGQQVTLSCSPISGHRSVSWYQQTPGQGLQFLFEYFSETQRNKGNFPGRFSGRQFSNSRSEMNVSTLELGDSALYLCASSLTSGSDEQFFGPGTRLTVL.

In its sample, this clonotype was seen a few times. The chain uses TRBV6-1 and TRBJ2-3, with 10 bases identical to TRBD1. This CDR3 spans 15 amino acids. V shed 6 bases and J 2 bases; nucleotides not matched to a gene: 5. Germline loops: CDR1 MNHNS, CDR2 SASEGT. The CDR3 coding sequence is TGTGCCAGCAGCTCCGGGACAGGGGACACAGATACGCAGTATTTT. Translated, it gives CASSSGTGDTDTQYF.